The clone carrying this T cell receptor (beta chain) was detected only once. With 2 bases removed from V and 0 bases from J, the gap between germline ends came to 5 bases. This CDR3 is 15 amino acids long. CDR1 is MNHNY and CDR2 is SVGAGI in the germline V gene (reference sequence). These data belong to a study of OX40 agonist ivuxolimab in advanced cancers. Profiled with immunoSEQ multiplex PCR; TCRdb holds only in-frame clones, not every one. The table has under 85,000 clones, more than 70% seen once. The chain couples TRBV6-6 to TRBJ2-6; D gene ambiguous. The material was CD4+ or CD8+ T cells sorted from blood, obtained in a trial of the OX40 agonist ivuxolimab. The sequence came from an adult with an advanced solid tumor such as melanoma, head and neck, liver or kidney cancer. The CDR3 DNA follows: TGTGCCAGCAGTTACATTTCCTCTGGGGCCAACGTCCTGACTTTC. The encoded protein is CASSYISSGANVLTF.